This T cell receptor beta chain stems from a study of blood T cell repertoires in COVID-19. Looking at the study overall: Donors in the United States, Italy and Spain gave samples during acute or convalescent COVID-19. The cDNA or gDNA used as material had been derived from T cells, B-cell-depleted T cells, or PBMCs.

Source study methods: Researchers report that nucleated cell counts were estimated from reference gene primer amplification. The table came from immunoSEQ multiplex PCR; TCRdb's copy has only in-frame clones and leaves some out. V and J calls and clone size are as listed in that table; D and trimming were resolved from the DNA. The data contain 200,000 to 250,000 clones, roughly four fifths of them singletons. This clone was detected only a few times. There are 16 residues in the CDR3. Germline V gene data show CDR1 as LNHDA and CDR2 as SQIVND (reference sequence). V dropped 7 bases and J dropped 0; count of bases not matched to a gene: 11. The Seattle site enrolled patients during active infection and followed them longitudinally.

The chain links TRBV19 to TRBJ1-2, with 7 bases aligning to TRBD1. The source material was peripheral blood. The receptor's source is a woman of 80 years or more with COVID-19, enrolled during active disease. CDR3 loop: CASKRDSGTANYGYTF. In DNA, the CDR3 is TGTGCCAGTAAACGGGATTCCGGGACAGCTAACTATGGCTACACCTTC. Supplemented by reference TRBV19 and TRBJ1-2, the full variable domain reads DGGITQSPKYLFRKEGQNVTLSCEQNLNHDAMYWYRQDPGQGLRLIYYSQIVNDFQKGDIAEGYSVSREKKESFPLTVTSAQKNPTAFYLCASKRDSGTANYGYTFGSGTRLTVV.